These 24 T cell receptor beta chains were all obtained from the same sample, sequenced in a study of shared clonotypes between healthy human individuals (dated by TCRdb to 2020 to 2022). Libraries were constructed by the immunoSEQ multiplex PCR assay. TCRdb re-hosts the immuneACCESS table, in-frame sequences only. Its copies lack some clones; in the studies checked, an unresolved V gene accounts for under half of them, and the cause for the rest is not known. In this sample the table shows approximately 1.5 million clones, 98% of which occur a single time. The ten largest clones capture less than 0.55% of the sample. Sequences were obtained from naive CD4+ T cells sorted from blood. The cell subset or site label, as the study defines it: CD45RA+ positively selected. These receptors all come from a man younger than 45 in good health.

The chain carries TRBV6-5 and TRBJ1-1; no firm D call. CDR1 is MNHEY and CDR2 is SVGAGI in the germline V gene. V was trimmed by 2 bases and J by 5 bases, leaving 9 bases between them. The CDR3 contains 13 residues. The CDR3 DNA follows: TGTGCCAGCAGTTACATCGACACGACTGAAGCTTTCTTT. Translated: CASSYIDTTEAFF.

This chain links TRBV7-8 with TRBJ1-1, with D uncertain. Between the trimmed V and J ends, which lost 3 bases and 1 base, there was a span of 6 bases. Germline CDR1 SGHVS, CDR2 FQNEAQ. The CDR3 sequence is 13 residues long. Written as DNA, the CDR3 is TGTGCCAGCAGCTTGAGTGAGAACACTGAAGCTTTCTTT. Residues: CASSLSENTEAFF.

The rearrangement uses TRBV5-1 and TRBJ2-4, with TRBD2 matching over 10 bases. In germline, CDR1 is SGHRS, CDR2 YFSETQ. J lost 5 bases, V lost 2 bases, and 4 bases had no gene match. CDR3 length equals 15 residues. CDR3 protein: CASSLAGGVQNIQYF. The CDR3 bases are TGCGCCAGCAGCTTAGCGGGAGGGGTTCAAAACATTCAGTACTTC.

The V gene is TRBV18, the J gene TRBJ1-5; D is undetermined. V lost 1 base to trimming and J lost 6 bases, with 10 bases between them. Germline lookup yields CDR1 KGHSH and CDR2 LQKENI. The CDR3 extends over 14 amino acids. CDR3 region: CASSPLGEGQPQHF. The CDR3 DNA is TGTGCCAGCTCACCACTCGGGGAGGGTCAGCCCCAGCATTTT.

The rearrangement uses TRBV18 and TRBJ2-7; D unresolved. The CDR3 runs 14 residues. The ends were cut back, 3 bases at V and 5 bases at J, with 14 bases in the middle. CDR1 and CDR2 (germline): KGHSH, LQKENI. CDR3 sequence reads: CASSPKRRDDEQYF. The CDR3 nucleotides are TGTGCCAGCTCACCCAAAAGAAGAGACGACGAGCAGTACTTC.

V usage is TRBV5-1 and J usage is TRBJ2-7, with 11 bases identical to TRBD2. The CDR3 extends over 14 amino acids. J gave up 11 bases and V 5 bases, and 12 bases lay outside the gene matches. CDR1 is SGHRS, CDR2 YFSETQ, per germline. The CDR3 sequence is CASRGSVAGGPEYF. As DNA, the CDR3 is TGCGCCAGCAGGGGCTCAGTAGCGGGAGGGCCAGAGTACTTC.

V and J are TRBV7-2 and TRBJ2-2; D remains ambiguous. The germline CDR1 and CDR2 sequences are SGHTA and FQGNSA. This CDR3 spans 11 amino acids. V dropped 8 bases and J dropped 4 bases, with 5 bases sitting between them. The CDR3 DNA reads TGTGCCAGCGGGGTCACCGGGGAGCTGTTTTTT. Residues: CASGVTGELFF.

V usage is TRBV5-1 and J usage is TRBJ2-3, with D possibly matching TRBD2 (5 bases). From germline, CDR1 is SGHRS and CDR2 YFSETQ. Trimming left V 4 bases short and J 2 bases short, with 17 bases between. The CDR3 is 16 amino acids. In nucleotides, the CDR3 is TGCGCCAGCAGCCCTGGACTGTGGGGATACACAGATACGCAGTATTTT. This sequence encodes CASSPGLWGYTDTQYF. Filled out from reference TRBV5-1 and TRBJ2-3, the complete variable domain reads KAGVTQTPRYLIKTRGQQVTLSCSPISGHRSVSWYQQTPGQGLQFLFEYFSETQRNKGNFPGRFSGRQFSNSRSEMNVSTLELGDSALYLCASSPGLWGYTDTQYFGPGTRLTVL.

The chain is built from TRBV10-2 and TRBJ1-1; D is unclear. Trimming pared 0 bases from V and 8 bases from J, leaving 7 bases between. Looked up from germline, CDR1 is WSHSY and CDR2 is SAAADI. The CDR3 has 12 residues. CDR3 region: CASSESWKEAFF. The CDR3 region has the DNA TGCGCCAGCAGTGAGTCTTGGAAAGAAGCTTTCTTT.

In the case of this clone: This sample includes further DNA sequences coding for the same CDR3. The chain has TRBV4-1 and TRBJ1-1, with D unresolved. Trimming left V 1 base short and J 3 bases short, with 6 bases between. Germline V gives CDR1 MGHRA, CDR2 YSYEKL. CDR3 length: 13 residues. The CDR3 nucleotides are TGCGCCAGCAGCCAAGGAGGGTACACTGAAGCTTTCTTT. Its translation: CASSQGGYTEAFF.

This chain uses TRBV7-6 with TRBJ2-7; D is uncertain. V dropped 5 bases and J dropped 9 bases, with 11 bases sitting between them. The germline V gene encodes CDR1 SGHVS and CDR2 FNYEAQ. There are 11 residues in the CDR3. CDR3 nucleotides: TGTGCCAGCAGCCGCTTTTCGCGGCAGTACTTC. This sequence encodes CASSRFSRQYF.

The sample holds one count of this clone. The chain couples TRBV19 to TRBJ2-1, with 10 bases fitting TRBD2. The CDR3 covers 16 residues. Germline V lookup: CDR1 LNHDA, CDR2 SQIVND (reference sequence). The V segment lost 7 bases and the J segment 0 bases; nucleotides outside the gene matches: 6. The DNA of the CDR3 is TGTGCCAGTATCGGACTAGCGGAGAGCTCCTACAATGAGCAGTTCTTC. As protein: CASIGLAESSYNEQFF.

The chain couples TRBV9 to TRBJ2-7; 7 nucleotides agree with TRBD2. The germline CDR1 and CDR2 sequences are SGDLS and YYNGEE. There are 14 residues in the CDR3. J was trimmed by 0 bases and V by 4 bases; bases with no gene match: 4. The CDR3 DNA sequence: TGTGCCAGCAGCCTAGCGGTCCTCTCCTACGAGCAGTACTTC. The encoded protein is CASSLAVLSYEQYF.

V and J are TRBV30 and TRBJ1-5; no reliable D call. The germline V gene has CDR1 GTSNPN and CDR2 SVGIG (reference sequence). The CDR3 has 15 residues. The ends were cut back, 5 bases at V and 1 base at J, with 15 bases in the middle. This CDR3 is CAWETEPSSNQPQHF. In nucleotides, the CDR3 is TGTGCCTGGGAGACTGAACCGTCGAGCAATCAGCCCCAGCATTTT.

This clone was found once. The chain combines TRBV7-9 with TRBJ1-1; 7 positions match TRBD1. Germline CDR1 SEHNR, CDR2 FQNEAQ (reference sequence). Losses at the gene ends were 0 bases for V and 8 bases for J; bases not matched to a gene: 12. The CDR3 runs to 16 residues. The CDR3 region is CASSLARMTGLSEAFF. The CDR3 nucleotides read TGTGCCAGCAGCTTAGCGAGGATGACAGGGCTCTCGGAAGCTTTCTTT.

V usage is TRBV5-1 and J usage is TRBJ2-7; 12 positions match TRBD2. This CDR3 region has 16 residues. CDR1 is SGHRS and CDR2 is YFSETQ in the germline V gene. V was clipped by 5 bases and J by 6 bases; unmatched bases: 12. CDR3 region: CASRPSGLAGVGEQYF. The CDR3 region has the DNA TGCGCCAGCAGACCCTCGGGACTAGCGGGTGTGGGCGAGCAGTACTTC.

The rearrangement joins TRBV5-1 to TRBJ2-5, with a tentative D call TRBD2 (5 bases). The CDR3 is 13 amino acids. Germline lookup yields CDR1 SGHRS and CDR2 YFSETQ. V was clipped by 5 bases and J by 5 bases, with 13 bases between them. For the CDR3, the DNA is TGCGCCAGCAGTCCAGAACTAGTGGAGACCCAGTACTTC. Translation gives CASSPELVETQYF. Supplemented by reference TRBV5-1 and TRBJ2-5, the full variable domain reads KAGVTQTPRYLIKTRGQQVTLSCSPISGHRSVSWYQQTPGQGLQFLFEYFSETQRNKGNFPGRFSGRQFSNSRSEMNVSTLELGDSALYLCASSPELVETQYFGPGTRLLVL.

DNA of the CDR3: TGTGCCAGCAGCTTACGCGGAGCGGGACGCACAGATACGCAGTATTTT. As protein: CASSLRGAGRTDTQYF. The chain links TRBV13 to TRBJ2-3, with 7 bases matching TRBD2. Losses at the gene ends were 2 bases for V and 1 base for J; bases not matched to a gene: 6. The length of the CDR3 is 16 residues. The germline V gene has CDR1 PRHDT and CDR2 FYEKMQ (reference sequence). The full variable domain, its missing parts supplied by reference TRBV13 and TRBJ2-3, is AAGVIQSPRHLIKEKRETATLKCYPIPRHDTVYWYQQGPGQDPQFLISFYEKMQSDKGSIPDRFSAQQFSDYHSELNMSSLELGDSALYFCASSLRGAGRTDTQYFGPGTRLTVL.

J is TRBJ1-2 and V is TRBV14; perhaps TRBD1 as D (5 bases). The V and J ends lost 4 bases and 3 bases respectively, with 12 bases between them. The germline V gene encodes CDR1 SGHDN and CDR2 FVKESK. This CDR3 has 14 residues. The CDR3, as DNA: TGTGCCAGCAGCCCGCGAGGGACCTACTATGGCTACACCTTC. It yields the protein CASSPRGTYYGYTF.

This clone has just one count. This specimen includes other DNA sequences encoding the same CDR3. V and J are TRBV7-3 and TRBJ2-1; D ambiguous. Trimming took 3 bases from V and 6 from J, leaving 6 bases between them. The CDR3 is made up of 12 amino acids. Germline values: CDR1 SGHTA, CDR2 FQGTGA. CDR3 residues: CASSLGFNEQFF. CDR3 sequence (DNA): TGTGCCAGCAGCTTGGGATTCAATGAGCAGTTCTTC.

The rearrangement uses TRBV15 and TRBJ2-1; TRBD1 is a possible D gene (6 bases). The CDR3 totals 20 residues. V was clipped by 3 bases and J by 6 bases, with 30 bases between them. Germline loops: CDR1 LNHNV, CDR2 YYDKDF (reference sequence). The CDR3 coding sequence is TGTGCCACCAGCAGGGCTAGTGCTCCGGACAGCCTCACTAATGGCAATGAGCAGTTCTTC. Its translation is CATSRASAPDSLTNGNEQFF.

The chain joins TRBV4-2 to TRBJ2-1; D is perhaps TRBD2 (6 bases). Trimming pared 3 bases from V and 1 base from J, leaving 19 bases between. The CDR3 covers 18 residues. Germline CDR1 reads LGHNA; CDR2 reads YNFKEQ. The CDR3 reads CASSQDYSRDWSYNEQFF. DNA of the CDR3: TGTGCCAGCAGCCAGGACTACTCCCGGGACTGGTCCTACAATGAGCAGTTCTTC.

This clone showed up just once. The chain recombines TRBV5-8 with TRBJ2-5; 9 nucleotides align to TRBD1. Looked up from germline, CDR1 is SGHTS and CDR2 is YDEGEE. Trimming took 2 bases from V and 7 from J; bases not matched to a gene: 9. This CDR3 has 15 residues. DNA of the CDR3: TGTGCCAGCAGCTTAACCACAGGGGGCCGAGGGACCCAGTACTTC. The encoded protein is CASSLTTGGRGTQYF.

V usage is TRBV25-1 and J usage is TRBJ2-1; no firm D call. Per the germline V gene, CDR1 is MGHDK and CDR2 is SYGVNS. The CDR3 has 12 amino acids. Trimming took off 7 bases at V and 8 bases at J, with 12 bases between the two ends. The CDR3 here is CASMSRADEQFF. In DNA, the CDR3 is TGTGCCAGCATGTCCCGAGCTGATGAGCAGTTCTTC.